A selection of T cell receptor beta chains follows, all from one sample in a study of sequential checkpoint blockade in melanoma. The table came from immunoSEQ multiplex PCR; TCRdb's copy has only in-frame clones and leaves some out. Among some 9,300 clones, over 60% were seen once, and the ten largest hold around 50%. The material sequenced was CD8+ T cells sorted from blood (inferred from file names), taken from a patient given nivolumab and ipilimumab in sequence. The receptor source for this set is a human donor with melanoma. The CDR3 runs from the conserved cysteine through the conserved F or W. D genes are given only for firm matches. Only some rows state a clone size, as once, few, many or a class for expanded clones.

abundance: NA
d_gene: NA
v_gene: TRBV6-8
j_gene: TRBJ1-5
CDR3nt: TGTGCCAGCAGACGGGGGGGTAGCAATCAGCCCCAGCATTTT
CDR3aa: CASRRGGSNQPQHF

abundance: NA
d_gene: NA
v_gene: TRBV6-5
j_gene: TRBJ2-3
CDR3nt: TGTGCCAGCAGTTACTCATCACAAAGCACAGATACGCAGTATTTT
CDR3aa: CASSYSSQSTDTQYF

abundance: NA
d_gene: NA
v_gene: TRBV7-9
j_gene: TRBJ1-6
CDR3nt: TGTGCCAGCAGCTTGGGGGGGCTCAATTCACCCCTCCACTTT
CDR3aa: CASSLGGLNSPLHF

abundance: few
d_gene: TRBD1
v_gene: TRBV28
j_gene: TRBJ2-7
CDR3nt: TGTGCCAGCAGTAATAGGGGGCAGGACGAGCAGTACTTC
CDR3aa: CASSNRGQDEQYF

abundance: NA
d_gene: NA
v_gene: TRBV5-8
j_gene: TRBJ1-1
CDR3nt: TGTGCCAGCAGCTTATCGGTAAACACTGAAGCTTTCTTT
CDR3aa: CASSLSVNTEAFF

abundance: few
d_gene: NA
v_gene: TRBV19
j_gene: TRBJ2-7
CDR3nt: TGTGCCAGTAGTACCCTAGGATGGGACGAGCAGTACTTC
CDR3aa: CASSTLGWDEQYF

abundance: NA
d_gene: NA
v_gene: TRBV6-1
j_gene: TRBJ1-1
CDR3nt: TGTGCCAGCAGGGAAGAACACGGGACTGAAGCTTTCTTT
CDR3aa: CASREEHGTEAFF

abundance: NA
d_gene: NA
v_gene: TRBV4-1
j_gene: TRBJ1-4
CDR3nt: TGCGCCAGCAGCCACCGAGACAGAGACCATGGTGAAAAACTGTTTTTT
CDR3aa: CASSHRDRDHGEKLFF

abundance: NA
d_gene: TRBD1
v_gene: TRBV7-8
j_gene: TRBJ1-5
CDR3nt: TGTGCCAGCAGCCAGTATACCGGGACAGGGGCCGCCGTCAAACATTTT
CDR3aa: CASSQYTGTGAAVKHF

abundance: NA
d_gene: NA
v_gene: TRBV10-2
j_gene: TRBJ2-7
CDR3nt: TGCGCCAGCAGTGAGGAACCAGCGGGTGACGAGCAGTACTTC
CDR3aa: CASSEEPAGDEQYF

abundance: medium-sized
d_gene: TRBD1
v_gene: TRBV27
j_gene: TRBJ1-2
CDR3nt: TGTGCCAGCAGTGTACAGGGGGCTGATGGCTACACCTTC
CDR3aa: CASSVQGADGYTF

abundance: NA
d_gene: NA
v_gene: TRBV7-9
j_gene: TRBJ2-7
CDR3nt: TGTGCCAGCAGCTTAGCCAGTCTCAGGTTAGGGACTTTTACCTACGAGCAGTACTTC
CDR3aa: CASSLASLRLGTFTYEQYF

abundance: NA
d_gene: TRBD2
v_gene: TRBV11-2
j_gene: TRBJ2-7
CDR3nt: TGTGCCAGCAGCTTAGAGCCCCGACTAGCGGGGGGCTACGAGCAGTACTTC
CDR3aa: CASSLEPRLAGGYEQYF

abundance: NA
d_gene: NA
v_gene: TRBV6-5
j_gene: TRBJ2-7
CDR3nt: TGTGCCAGCAGTTACGAACCCCCTACTAGAGGCAACGAGCAGTACTTC
CDR3aa: CASSYEPPTRGNEQYF

abundance: NA
d_gene: NA
v_gene: TRBV4-3
j_gene: TRBJ2-5
CDR3nt: TGCGCCAGCAGCCAAGTGGCGGGGCAAGAGACCCAGTACTTC
CDR3aa: CASSQVAGQETQYF

abundance: NA
d_gene: NA
v_gene: TRBV6-5
j_gene: TRBJ1-2
CDR3nt: TGTGCCAGCAGTTACTACGGCCGCGGAGTCGGATATGGCTACACCTTC
CDR3aa: CASSYYGRGVGYGYTF

abundance: NA
d_gene: TRBD2
v_gene: TRBV9
j_gene: TRBJ2-3
CDR3nt: TGTGCCAGCAGCGTAGTCGTCGGGGGGGGTCTGGATACGCAGTATTTT
CDR3aa: CASSVVVGGGLDTQYF

abundance: NA
d_gene: TRBD1
v_gene: TRBV19
j_gene: TRBJ1-1
CDR3nt: TGTGCCAGTAGTCTCGGGACAGGGACTGAAGCTTTCTTT
CDR3aa: CASSLGTGTEAFF

abundance: NA
d_gene: NA
v_gene: TRBV4-2
j_gene: TRBJ1-3
CDR3nt: TGTGCCAGCAGCCAAGATCCGTTTATGAGCTCTGGAAACACCATATATTTT
CDR3aa: CASSQDPFMSSGNTIYF

abundance: few
d_gene: NA
v_gene: TRBV5-8
j_gene: TRBJ1-2
CDR3nt: TGTGCCAGCAGCTTGGAGGACAGCCCGGGGGGCTACACCTTC
CDR3aa: CASSLEDSPGGYTF

abundance: few
d_gene: NA
v_gene: TRBV7-9
j_gene: TRBJ2-7
CDR3nt: TGTGCCAGCAGTTACTCTGACTCCTACGAGCAGTACTTC
CDR3aa: CASSYSDSYEQYF

abundance: NA
d_gene: NA
v_gene: TRBV9
j_gene: TRBJ2-7
CDR3nt: TGTGCCAGCAGCGCAGGGGCTTCTTTTTACGAGCAGTACTTC
CDR3aa: CASSAGASFYEQYF

abundance: NA
d_gene: NA
v_gene: TRBV2
j_gene: TRBJ2-7
CDR3nt: TGTGCCAGCAGTGAGGGGCAGGGGCACCCCTACGAGCAGTACTTC
CDR3aa: CASSEGQGHPYEQYF

abundance: NA
d_gene: NA
v_gene: TRBV5-8
j_gene: TRBJ2-7
CDR3nt: TGTGCCAGCAGCCTCGGACACTACTACGAGCAGTACTTC
CDR3aa: CASSLGHYYEQYF

abundance: NA
d_gene: NA
v_gene: TRBV27
j_gene: TRBJ2-6
CDR3nt: TGTGCCAGCACCCCCGGGTTCTCTGGGGCCAACGTCCTGACTTTC
CDR3aa: CASTPGFSGANVLTF

abundance: NA
d_gene: TRBD1
v_gene: TRBV4-1
j_gene: TRBJ1-2
CDR3nt: TGCGCCAGCAGCCATGGGACAGGGGCCTATGGCTACACCTTC
CDR3aa: CASSHGTGAYGYTF

abundance: NA
d_gene: TRBD1
v_gene: TRBV5-1
j_gene: TRBJ1-2
CDR3nt: TGCGCCAGCAGCTTGGAAGGACAGGGATCGGATGGCTACACCTTC
CDR3aa: CASSLEGQGSDGYTF

abundance: NA
d_gene: NA
v_gene: TRBV23-1
j_gene: TRBJ2-7
CDR3nt: TGCGCCAGCAGTCACAGAACAGGGCTCCCCTACGAGCAGTACTTC
CDR3aa: CASSHRTGLPYEQYF

abundance: many
d_gene: NA
v_gene: TRBV7-9
j_gene: TRBJ2-7
CDR3nt: TGTGCCAGCAGCACCAGCCAGGGCTCCGAGCAGTACTTC
CDR3aa: CASSTSQGSEQYF

abundance: NA
d_gene: NA
v_gene: TRBV11-2
j_gene: TRBJ2-7
CDR3nt: TGTGCCAGCAGCTCGGACTTTTACGAGCAGTACTTC
CDR3aa: CASSSDFYEQYF

abundance: few
d_gene: NA
v_gene: TRBV9
j_gene: TRBJ1-1
CDR3nt: TGTGCCAGCTCGACAGTTAACATGAACACTGAAGCTTTCTTT
CDR3aa: CASSTVNMNTEAFF

abundance: once
d_gene: TRBD1
v_gene: TRBV19
j_gene: TRBJ1-5
CDR3nt: TGTGCCAGTAGTTTGGGGACAGGGATTATCGGCCTCAATCAGCCCCAGCATTTT
CDR3aa: CASSLGTGIIGLNQPQHF

abundance: NA
d_gene: NA
v_gene: TRBV6-5
j_gene: TRBJ2-7
CDR3nt: TGTGCCAGCAGTTACGGCGGGGTTGGGGGTGATGAGCAGTACTTC
CDR3aa: CASSYGGVGGDEQYF

abundance: NA
d_gene: NA
v_gene: TRBV25-1
j_gene: TRBJ2-7
CDR3nt: TGTGCCAGCAGCTTAGAAAGTGAGGGGGACGAGCAGTACTTC
CDR3aa: CASSLESEGDEQYF

abundance: once
d_gene: NA
v_gene: TRBV28
j_gene: TRBJ1-5
CDR3nt: TGTGCCAGCAGTTTTGGATTAGGGGAAGATAGCAATCAGCCCCAGCATTTT
CDR3aa: CASSFGLGEDSNQPQHF

abundance: NA
d_gene: TRBD1
v_gene: TRBV28
j_gene: TRBJ1-2
CDR3nt: TGTGCCAGCACCCTACCGGACAGGGGTAATGGCTACACCTTC
CDR3aa: CASTLPDRGNGYTF

abundance: NA
d_gene: NA
v_gene: TRBV4-1
j_gene: TRBJ2-7
CDR3nt: TGCGCCAGCAGCCAAGAGGGGGCGGCCTACGAGCAGTACTTC
CDR3aa: CASSQEGAAYEQYF

abundance: NA
d_gene: NA
v_gene: TRBV4-1
j_gene: TRBJ2-7
CDR3nt: TGCGCCAGCAGCCTCGAAGGGGACACGACCTACGAGCAGTACTTC
CDR3aa: CASSLEGDTTYEQYF

abundance: few
d_gene: NA
v_gene: TRBV28
j_gene: TRBJ1-2
CDR3nt: TGTGCCAGCAGGGATAGACGGAGGTGGGACTACACCTTC
CDR3aa: CASRDRRRWDYTF

abundance: NA
d_gene: NA
v_gene: TRBV7-9
j_gene: TRBJ1-3
CDR3nt: TGTGCCAGCAGCTTAGGTTCAGGGACTGGAAACACCATATATTTT
CDR3aa: CASSLGSGTGNTIYF

abundance: NA
d_gene: NA
v_gene: TRBV10-1
j_gene: TRBJ2-7
CDR3nt: TGCGCCAGCAGTGGTACAGGGAACTTCTCCTACGAGCAGTACTTC
CDR3aa: CASSGTGNFSYEQYF

abundance: NA
d_gene: TRBD1
v_gene: TRBV29-1
j_gene: TRBJ1-2
CDR3nt: TGCAGCGTTTTTCAGGGGGCAAACTATGGCTACACCTTC
CDR3aa: CSVFQGANYGYTF

abundance: NA
d_gene: NA
v_gene: TRBV7-6
j_gene: TRBJ1-3
CDR3nt: TGTGCCAGCAGCCCGACAATGGGAAACACCATATATTTT
CDR3aa: CASSPTMGNTIYF

abundance: NA
d_gene: NA
v_gene: TRBV19
j_gene: TRBJ1-1
CDR3nt: TGTGCCAGTAGTCTGGCGTACAGGGTCGCTAAGGACACTGAAGCTTTCTTT
CDR3aa: CASSLAYRVAKDTEAFF

abundance: NA
d_gene: NA
v_gene: TRBV4-2
j_gene: TRBJ1-2
CDR3nt: TGTGCCAGCAGCCAAGAGGGGGGTAACTATGGCTACACCTTC
CDR3aa: CASSQEGGNYGYTF

abundance: once
d_gene: NA
v_gene: TRBV19
j_gene: TRBJ1-5
CDR3nt: TGTGCCAGTAGTATAGTGCCAGGGCCGGATAGCAATCAGCCCCAGCATTTT
CDR3aa: CASSIVPGPDSNQPQHF

abundance: NA
d_gene: NA
v_gene: TRBV4-2
j_gene: TRBJ2-7
CDR3nt: TGTGCCAGCAGCCCCCGGTTAGCGCCCTACGAGCAGTACTTC
CDR3aa: CASSPRLAPYEQYF

abundance: NA
d_gene: NA
v_gene: TRBV9
j_gene: TRBJ2-7
CDR3nt: TGTGCCAGCAGCGTAGCAGGGCAGTCATCCCCCTACGAGCAGTACTTC
CDR3aa: CASSVAGQSSPYEQYF

abundance: NA
d_gene: TRBD1
v_gene: TRBV28
j_gene: TRBJ2-7
CDR3nt: TGTGCCAGCAGTTCGCTATACGAAGGACAGGGCCACGAGCAGTACTTC
CDR3aa: CASSSLYEGQGHEQYF

abundance: NA
d_gene: NA
v_gene: TRBV4-2
j_gene: TRBJ1-6
CDR3nt: TGTGCCAGCAGCCAAGACCGGGGACACAATAATTCACCCCTCCACTTT
CDR3aa: CASSQDRGHNNSPLHF